The present entry profiles one TCR beta chain with its context. The target antigen is unknown. A junction end diverges from the germline sequence, so it may reflect a read error. This entry comes from a study of CD8+CD57+ T cells in acquired aplastic anemia. Profiling that covered TCR beta VDJ and CDR3 relied on genomic DNA as its template. TCRdb passed the reads through MiXCR, listing each CDR3 protein once. Among about 190,000 distinct CDR3 sequences, roughly half were seen once, and the ten largest hold about a sixth. General study points: A significant difference in CD8+ Simpson's diversity between patients and controls was not found.

The CDR3 extends over 16 amino acids. Germline CDR1 SGDLS, CDR2 YYNGEE. The sequence came from a human donor in good health, serving as a control. The sequenced material came from sorted CD4+, CD8+, or CD8+CD57+ T cells (not recorded which) from PBMCs. This rearrangement joins TRBV9 to TRBJ2-1; 9 positions match TRBD1. This CDR3 is CASSVSPGQGENEQSF. CDR3 nucleotide sequence: TGTGCCAGCAGCGTCTCTCCGGGACAGGGTGAGAATGAGCAGTCATTC.